The present T cell receptor beta chain was sequenced within a study of cytomegalovirus exposure and HLA in healthy donors. PCR involved 60 Vbeta and 13 Jbeta primers. In the original analysis: Later work found 65 million to 85 million unique TCR beta chains, with some 11 million shared. Clones were sequenced by immunoSEQ multiplex PCR, and TCRdb holds only the in-frame ones, with some missing. V and J calls and clone size are copied from that table; D and trimming were computed from the DNA. Among over 100,000 clones listed, less than 65% were seen once. A remark on this clone: Antigen: not known.

Study-wide findings and caveats: Overall, approximately 180 TCR beta chains were annotated as cytomegalovirus-associated. Later analysis identified a missense DCLRE1C variant that was linked to TCR beta V- and J-gene trimming.

What was sequenced was PBMCs. The receptor comes from a man in his forties in good health and CMV-seropositive.

The CDR3 coding sequence is TGTGCCAGCAGTTACTGGGGACAGGGAGGCGAGCAGTACTTC. It yields the protein CASSYWGQGGEQYF. The V gene is TRBV6-5, the J gene TRBJ2-7; 9 bases align to TRBD1. Trimming took 1 base from V and 6 from J; bases not matched to a gene: 4. This CDR3 spans 14 amino acids. Germline CDR1 reads MNHEY; CDR2 reads SVGAGI.